This T cell receptor beta chain stems from a study of OX40 agonist ivuxolimab in advanced cancers. Study at large: Patients got intravenous ivuxolimab at 0.01 to 10 mg/kg every 2 weeks.

Sequencing used immunoSEQ multiplex PCR; TCRdb keeps in-frame clones, though not all of them. The sample carries around 56,000 clones, about 85% recorded once. V was cut by 7 bases and J by 6 bases, with 19 bases left in between. The CDR3 totals 14 residues. The germline V gene has CDR1 SNHLY and CDR2 FYNNEI. To note about this clone: As yet, its antigen is unknown.

Regarding the study as a whole: Doses of 0.1 to 3.0 mg/kg were accompanied by clonal expansion of CD4+ and CD8+ blood T cells by week 6. Among some nonresponders, normalized T-cell clonal expansion was also low.

The chain employs TRBV2 and TRBJ2-7; D could derive from TRBD1 or TRBD2 (5 bases each). The TCR comes from an adult with an advanced solid tumor such as melanoma, head and neck, liver or kidney cancer. The source material was CD4+ or CD8+ T cells sorted from blood, sampled in a trial of the OX40 agonist ivuxolimab. CDR3 DNA sequence: TGTGCCAGCATCCGGGACCTCTCGTCTTCCGAGCAGTACTTC. Residues: CASIRDLSSSEQYF.